This T cell receptor (beta chain) was sequenced during a study of blood T cells in healthy people across ages. By frequency in the sample, this clonotype is medium-sized (0.01 to 0.1%). Its antigen is not identified. Using a J-beta primer mix together with a sample-barcoded 5' primer, a second PCR was run for about 6 to 11 cycles. Each CDR3 protein gets one entry after TCRdb re-called the 5' RACE reads with MiXCR. The sample consists of some 1.5 million distinct CDR3 sequences, around 40% of them appearing once. Trimming cost V 3 bases and J 2 bases, with 11 bases left between them. Per germline, CDR1 MDHEN and CDR2 SYDVKM. CDR3 length: 15 amino acids. Study conclusions and caveats: Age advanced and TCR beta diversity per million T cells fell, roughly linearly.

The authors extracted at least 5 micrograms of total RNA per sample. This chain links TRBV28 with TRBJ1-5, with D maybe TRBD1 (5 bases). The clonotype was recovered from a woman under 30 in good health. Sequencing was done on a sample of blood. This CDR3 reads CASSFWRGGNQPQHF. The CDR3 bases are TGTGCCAGCAGTTTCTGGAGGGGAGGCAATCAGCCCCAGCATTTT. Filled out from reference TRBV28 and TRBJ1-5, the complete variable domain reads DVKVTQSSRYLVKRTGEKVFLECVQDMDHENMFWYRQDPGLGLRLIYFSYDVKMKEKGDIPEGYSVSREKKERFSLILESASTNQTSMYLCASSFWRGGNQPQHFGDGTRLSIL.